The clone carrying this T cell receptor (beta chain) has a single count. Its target is unknown. The data are from a study of cytomegalovirus exposure and HLA in healthy donors. Germline V gives CDR1 SGHRS, CDR2 YFSETQ. The CDR3 sequence is 14 residues long. The V segment lost 5 bases and the J segment 6 bases; nucleotides outside the gene matches: 10. PCR employed 60 Vbeta and 13 Jbeta primers. Clones were read by immunoSEQ multiplex PCR, and TCRdb kept only the in-frame ones, dropping some. Here the sample spans roughly 150,000 clones, 64% being singletons. Study-level points and caveats: Among TCR beta chains, those listed as cytomegalovirus-associated numbered about 150. Rare sequences made up most TCRs, while some public TCRs were found in many donors.

The V call is TRBV5-1, the J call TRBJ2-7; 8 bases fit TRBD1. This sequence originates from a woman in her thirties in good health and CMV-seropositive. Material for sequencing was PBMCs. CDR3 amino acids: CASSRQGAQAEQYF. As DNA, the CDR3 is TGCGCCAGCAGTCGCCAGGGGGCGCAGGCCGAGCAGTACTTC.